Below, 20 T cell receptor beta chains from the same sample are listed, as sequenced in a study of blood T cell repertoires in COVID-19. Using immunoSEQ multiplex PCR, the repertoire was profiled, and TCRdb retains in-frame clones only, with some absent. The sample gives approximately 210,000 clones, about 87% of which show up once; 1.7% is in the top ten. Sequencing was performed on peripheral blood. These TCRs come from an older man with acute or convalescent COVID-19.

The chain combines TRBV11-3 with TRBJ2-2; maybe TRBD2 (6 bases). Germline CDR1 reads SGHNT; CDR2 reads YENEEA. V lost 5 bases and J lost 0, with 10 bases in between. This CDR3 spans 15 amino acids. DNA for the CDR3: TGTGCCAGCAGCATAGCGGAGTCGAACACCGGGGAGCTGTTTTTT. Translated: CASSIAESNTGELFF.

Here the CDR3 DNA reads TGTGCCAGTTGGACAGGGCTCAAAGAGACCCAGTACTTC. Its translation is CASWTGLKETQYF. The rearrangement uses TRBV19 and TRBJ2-5; 8 nucleotides agree with TRBD1. The CDR3 spans 13 residues. Germline V gene data show CDR1 as LNHDA and CDR2 as SQIVND (reference sequence). The J segment lost 3 bases and the V segment lost 8 bases, leaving 5 bases of the junction unmatched.

The rearrangement uses TRBV5-4 and TRBJ2-1; TRBD2 aligns across 10 bases. After removal of 0 bases from V and 9 bases from J, the junction contained 12 bases not matched to a gene. Looked up from germline, CDR1 is SGHNT and CDR2 is YYREEE (reference sequence). The CDR3 loop spans 17 amino acids. CDR3 DNA: TGTGCCAGCAGCTTGGGGACTAGCGGTAGGGGGCAGAGTGAGCAGTTCTTC. It translates to CASSLGTSGRGQSEQFF.

The genes are TRBV19 and TRBJ2-7; TRBD2 matches at 7 bases. Per germline, CDR1 LNHDA and CDR2 SQIVND (reference sequence). The V and J ends lost 8 bases and 3 bases, in that order; junction bases with no gene match: 10. This CDR3 spans 14 amino acids. CDR3 region: CASRVQGGSYEQYF. CDR3 bases: TGTGCCAGTCGAGTCCAGGGCGGGAGCTACGAGCAGTACTTC.

The table lists this clone with a few counts. The chain's CDR3 is CASSSGDRTYNEQFF. Written as DNA, the CDR3 is TGTGCCAGCAGTTCTGGCGACAGGACCTACAATGAGCAGTTCTTC. The genes are TRBV27 and TRBJ2-1; a weak D match, TRBD1 (6 bases). Trimming removed 4 bases at V and 2 bases at J, with 12 bases between. CDR1 and CDR2 from the germline V gene are MNHEY and SMNVEV (reference sequence). CDR3 size: 15 residues.

CDR3 sequence reads: CASSRTGTGTYEQYF. CDR3 bases: TGTGCCAGCAGCAGGACCGGGACAGGGACCTACGAGCAGTACTTC. V and J are TRBV7-9 and TRBJ2-7, with 9 bases that match TRBD1. With V trimmed by 5 bases and J by 2 bases, 7 bases remained unmatched. The germline V gene encodes CDR1 SEHNR and CDR2 FQNEAQ (reference sequence). The CDR3 contains 15 residues.

The chain is built from TRBV7-2 and TRBJ2-4; 9 bases align to TRBD1. V was pared by 0 bases and J by 1 base, with 4 bases of the junction left unmatched. The CDR3 is 17 amino acids. Germline CDR1 reads SGHTA; CDR2 reads FQGNSA. The CDR3 sequence: CASSLAPGQGAKNIQYF. The CDR3 DNA follows: TGTGCCAGCAGCTTAGCTCCGGGACAGGGTGCCAAAAACATTCAGTACTTC. Drawing the rest from reference TRBV7-2 and TRBJ2-4, the complete variable domain is GAGVSQSPSNKVTEKGKDVELRCDPISGHTALYWYRQSLGQGLEFLIYFQGNSAPDKSGLPSDRFSAERTGGSVSTLTIQRTQQEDSAVYLCASSLAPGQGAKNIQYFGAGTRLSVL.

The chain couples TRBV18 to TRBJ1-2, with a weak D call TRBD1 (5 bases). CDR1 and CDR2 (germline): KGHSH, LQKENI. CDR3 length: 16 residues. V was trimmed by 0 bases and J by 6 bases, leaving 17 bases between them. In DNA, the CDR3 is TGTGCCAGCTCACCACCTAGTATCGGGGGGTTCGATGGCTACACCTTC. Translated: CASSPPSIGGFDGYTF.

Comment on this clone: The sample contains more than one DNA sequence encoding this CDR3. The chain has TRBV7-9 and TRBJ1-1, with unresolved D. Germline-derived CDR1 and CDR2 are SEHNR and FQNEAQ (reference sequence). The CDR3 length is 14 residues. V gave up 1 base and J gave up 0 bases, with 6 bases separating them. CDR3 nucleotide sequence: TGTGCCAGCAGCTTAGACACCCTGAACACTGAAGCTTTCTTT. This encodes CASSLDTLNTEAFF.

The V call is TRBV7-3, the J call TRBJ2-6; 7 positions agree with TRBD1. After removal of 5 bases from V and 4 bases from J, the junction contained 5 bases not matched to a gene. The CDR3 contains 15 residues. The germline V gene encodes CDR1 SGHTA and CDR2 FQGTGA. CDR3 residues: CASSQGGSGANVLTF. CDR3 coding DNA: TGTGCCAGCAGCCAAGGGGGCTCCGGGGCCAACGTCCTGACTTTC. Filled out from reference TRBV7-3 and TRBJ2-6, the complete variable domain reads GAGVSQTPSNKVTEKGKYVELRCDPISGHTALYWYRQSLGQGPEFLIYFQGTGAADDSGLPNDRFFAVRPEGSVSTLKIQRTERGDSAVYLCASSQGGSGANVLTFGAGSRLTVL.

CDR3 nucleotide sequence: TGTGCCAGCACCCTATGGATCGGGGATGCGACCCAGCATTTT. Its protein product is CASTLWIGDATQHF. The rearrangement links TRBV28 to TRBJ1-5; D is undetermined. This CDR3 contains 14 residues. V shed 7 bases and J shed 11 bases, with 21 bases lying between them. CDR1 MDHEN and CDR2 SYDVKM come from the germline V gene.

The rearrangement joins TRBV6-2 or TRBV6-3 to TRBJ2-1; D unresolved. CDR3 length: 13 residues. V lost 2 bases, J lost 10 bases, and 12 bases lay in between. Germline CDR1 and CDR2: MNHEY and SVGEGT. CDR3 region: CASSYRLSGEQFF. The CDR3 DNA reads TGTGCCAGCAGTTACCGCTTAAGTGGCGAGCAGTTCTTC.

V and J are TRBV28 and TRBJ2-2; D may be TRBD1 (5 bases). The CDR3 extends over 17 amino acids. The germline V gene encodes CDR1 MDHEN and CDR2 SYDVKM. Trimming removed 2 bases at V and 1 base at J, with 14 bases between. The CDR3 loop reads CASSLPDSLGNTGELFF. The DNA for the CDR3 is TGTGCCAGCAGTTTACCCGACAGCCTCGGGAACACCGGGGAGCTGTTTTTT.

The chain has TRBV19 and TRBJ1-1; 7 nucleotides match TRBD1. The V gene's germline CDR1 is LNHDA and CDR2 SQIVND (reference sequence). With 5 bases clipped from V and 7 bases from J, the junction kept 10 bases outside the gene matches. The CDR3 extends over 14 amino acids. The CDR3 DNA reads as TGTGCCAGTAGTTCGGACAGGAGCAAAGGTGAAGCTTTCTTT. This codes for CASSSDRSKGEAFF.

Notes on this clone: At one end the junction does not follow the germline gene, possibly because of a read error. CDR3 bases: TGTGCCAGCAGCTTAGATACGGGGGTCTCCGGCGGATTC. Translated: CASSLDTGVSGGF. The chain carries TRBV11-2 and TRBJ1-2, with D perhaps TRBD1 (5 bases). From germline, CDR1 is SGHAT and CDR2 FQNNGV. The CDR3 contains 13 residues.

The chain couples TRBV5-1 to TRBJ2-7; 7 nucleotides match TRBD1. The germline gives CDR1 SGHRS, CDR2 YFSETQ. The CDR3 consists of 14 residues. With 4 bases clipped from V and 3 bases from J, the junction kept 7 bases outside the gene matches. The CDR3 DNA is TGCGCCAGCAGCCTAACGGGACAGTTCTACGAGCAGTACTTC. Its translation is CASSLTGQFYEQYF. The entire variable domain, with the rest obtained from reference TRBV5-1 and TRBJ2-7, is as follows: KAGVTQTPRYLIKTRGQQVTLSCSPISGHRSVSWYQQTPGQGLQFLFEYFSETQRNKGNFPGRFSGRQFSNSRSEMNVSTLELGDSALYLCASSLTGQFYEQYFGPGTRLTVT.

This chain connects TRBV19 to TRBJ2-1; 8 bases are a match to TRBD1. The germline V gene encodes CDR1 LNHDA and CDR2 SQIVND (reference sequence). Trimming at V came to 7 bases and at J to 9 bases, leaving 5 bases not matched to a gene. CDR3 length: 12 amino acids. In DNA form, the CDR3 reads TGTGCCAGTAAGACAGGGGCTACTGAGCAGTTCTTC. Encoded protein: CASKTGATEQFF.

The CDR3 sequence: CASSRGPGTGELFF. CDR3 bases: TGTGCCAGCAGCCGAGGGCCGGGAACCGGGGAGCTGTTTTTT. The chain uses TRBV7-9 and TRBJ2-2; maybe TRBD2 (5 bases). The CDR3 spans 14 residues. Germline assignment: CDR1 SEHNR and CDR2 FQNEAQ (reference sequence). V gave up 5 bases and J gave up 5 bases, with 12 bases separating them.

The chain uses TRBV10-3 and TRBJ2-1; TRBD2 matches 9 bases. Trimming took 8 bases from V and 10 from J; bases not matched to a gene: 15. The CDR3 is 15 residues long. Germline-derived CDR1 and CDR2 are ENHRY and SYGVKD. Here the CDR3 reads CAISPGTSSLREQFF. The CDR3 bases are TGTGCCATCTCCCCCGGGACTAGCTCTTTACGCGAGCAGTTCTTC.

This chain uses TRBV7-2 with TRBJ2-5, with D possibly matching TRBD1 (6 bases). Trimming removed 3 bases from V and 2 bases from J, with 13 bases in between. The CDR3 has 15 amino acids. Germline CDR1 and CDR2: SGHTA and FQGNSA. The CDR3 coding sequence is TGTGCCAGCAGCTTTCAGGGGCAGGGGCAAGAGACCCAGTACTTC. Translation: CASSFQGQGQETQYF.